This T cell receptor beta chain comes out of a study of T cells in women clearing cervical HPV infection. Details on this clone: The antigen is undetermined. The read halts 3 residues ahead of the CDR3 end, with the missing end drawn from the germline J gene.

Method: immunoSEQ multiplex PCR; TCRdb's copy keeps in-frame clones and lacks some. Reported are around 31,000 clones; the ten largest clones contain around 17%. V lost 1 base, J lost 2 bases, and 14 bases lay in between. There are 16 residues in the CDR3. Germline-derived CDR1 and CDR2 are SGHRS and YFSETQ. General study findings and limits: Controls had more TRBV6-7 (0.16%) than cases (0.11%).

This clonotype was obtained from a woman aged 18-70 years with a cervical HPV16 infection that either progressed to CIN3+ or cleared (not recorded which). The material sequenced was blood buffy coat. This chain joins TRBV5-1 and TRBJ2-3, with a possible D match to TRBD1 (6 bases). CDR3 region: CASSLTLRDNTDTQYF. CDR3 DNA, as far as it was read: TGCGCCAGCAGCTTGACCCTCCGGGACAACACAGATACG.